This TCR beta chain appears in the sequencing data of a study of blood T cell repertoires in COVID-19 (dated by TCRdb to 2019 to 2021). With regard to the full study: The collaborator samples originated in the United States, Italy and Spain and spanned the acute and convalescent phases of COVID-19. Where HLA class I and class II types were available, the types were taken from metadata supplied by the sample provider, not from assay-based typing. Nearly every sample came with metadata listing a de-identified subject ID, COVID-19 status, age in years and sex. The repertoires were made available in a free public database intended to serve as a resource for research on the immune response to SARS-CoV-2. The dataset comprised deeply sampled blood TCRbeta repertoires from subjects exposed to, actively infected with, or recovered from COVID-19. The samples were drawn from two sources: the first 160 participants of the ongoing ImmuneRACE study, and some 1,300 subjects contributed by 6 global collaborators. The prospective study material was composed of cDNA or gDNA derived from T cells, B-cell-depleted T cells, or PBMCs.

TCRbeta CDR3 regions were amplified from genomic DNA using the immunoSEQ Assay, a bias-controlled multiplex PCR. The original methods were these. The number of nucleated cells in each sample was estimated by amplification of reference gene primers within the assay. Sequence reads were collapsed and filtered to measure the absolute abundance of every unique TCRbeta CDR3 rearrangement. For each sample, productive Simpson clonality was calculated as the square root of Simpson's diversity index across productive rearrangements. As stored in TCRdb, this immuneACCESS dataset retains in-frame rearrangements with V and J assigned. A fraction of the clones does not appear; measured against another copy, unresolved V genes explain less than half of the discrepancy, and the remainder lacks a known reason. V and J calls and clone size come straight from that table; D and trimming were deduced from the DNA. Recorded for this sample are about 150,000 clones; over 80% of them occurred a single time. The ten largest account for approximately 2.9% of the sample.

Each collaborating institution followed its own protocols to collect whole blood in K2EDTA tubes. For TCRbeta analysis, collaborator samples were shipped as frozen whole blood, as isolated PBMCs, or as DNA extracted from either sample type. The germline V gene encodes CDR1 KGHDR and CDR2 SFDVKD. Relative to germline, V is missing 3 bases and J is missing 9 bases, with 11 bases of the junction outside any gene match. Spanning cysteine to phenylalanine, the CDR3 consists of 16 amino acids. Of the read, only the CDR3 DNA is kept; its 48 bases are in frame from base 1. Here is what the overall study found, with its caveats: The quantity of clinical and demographic metadata differed by source and by participant and was supplied without curation.

A word on this clone: The antigen it recognizes is unknown. Base qualities were left out, and no much larger clone turns up one base away.

The chain links TRBV24-1 with TRBJ2-1; TRBD1 fits 9 bases in the junction. Sequenced material: peripheral blood. The sequence was obtained from a woman aged 60-70 years with acute or convalescent COVID-19. The DNA is TGTGCCACCAGTGATCCGGGACAGGGTTTGGACGGTGAGCAGTTCTTC. Translated, this is CATSDPGQGLDGEQFF.